One and the same sample provided the 9 T cell receptor beta chains below, sequenced in a study of cytomegalovirus exposure and HLA in healthy donors. PCR employed 60 Vbeta and 13 Jbeta primers. Assay: immunoSEQ multiplex PCR; the TCRdb copy retains only in-frame clones and omits some. The sample has 200,000 to 250,000 clones; 82% are singletons. Sequencing was done on a sample of PBMCs. These receptors originate from a woman aged 40 to 50 in good health and CMV-seronegative.

The chain is built from TRBV2 and TRBJ1-2; D not certain. This CDR3 spans 18 amino acids. Germline V gene data show CDR1 as SNHLY and CDR2 as FYNNEI. V was pared by 3 bases and J by 5 bases, with 25 bases between. CDR3 loop: CASSEGGRAPSVSYGYTF. In DNA, the CDR3 is TGTGCCAGCAGTGAGGGAGGGCGCGCGCCTTCAGTGTCATATGGCTACACCTTC. The complete variable domain, with remaining parts taken from reference TRBV2 and TRBJ1-2, reads EPEVTQTPSHQVTQMGQEVILRCVPISNHLYFYWYRQILGQKVEFLVSFYNNEISEKSEIFDDQFSVERPDGSNFTLKIRSTKLEDSAMYFCASSEGGRAPSVSYGYTFGSGTRLTVV.

The V and J genes are TRBV7-9 and TRBJ1-2; a weak D match, TRBD1 (5 bases). The germline CDR1 and CDR2 sequences are SEHNR and FQNEAQ (reference sequence). The CDR3 has 14 residues. V was shortened by 5 bases and J by 0 bases, with 10 bases between the two germline ends. The CDR3 nucleotides are TGTGCCAGCAGCCTGGGACTGACTAACTATGGCTACACCTTC. This encodes CASSLGLTNYGYTF. The entire variable domain, with the rest obtained from reference TRBV7-9 and TRBJ1-2, is as follows: DTGVSQNPRHKITKRGQNVTFRCDPISEHNRLYWYRQTLGQGPEFLTYFQNEAQLEKSRLLSDRFSAERPKGSFSTLEIQRTEQGDSAMYLCASSLGLTNYGYTFGSGTRLTVV.

The CDR3: CASSGGGSGEKLFF. As DNA, the CDR3 is TGTGCCAGCAGCGGCGGGGGGAGCGGAGAAAAACTGTTTTTT. The chain couples TRBV6-1 to TRBJ1-4; D is possibly TRBD1 (5 bases). From germline, CDR1 is MNHNS and CDR2 SASEGT. The ends were cut back, 6 bases at V and 8 bases at J, with 16 bases in the middle. The CDR3 is made up of 14 amino acids.

The chain uses TRBV11-2 and TRBJ2-7; 8 bases are shared with TRBD1. Per the germline V gene, CDR1 is SGHAT and CDR2 is FQNNGV. The ends lost 3 bases at V and 7 bases at J; junction bases unmatched: 8. The CDR3 is made up of 14 amino acids. The CDR3 loop is CASSLRQGAGEQYF. In DNA, the CDR3 is TGTGCCAGCAGCTTGCGCCAGGGGGCAGGGGAGCAGTACTTC.

This sequence joins TRBV6-5 and TRBJ2-7; 9 bases are a match to TRBD2. There are 14 residues in the CDR3. Germline V CDR1 and CDR2: MNHEY, SVGAGI. Trimming took 6 bases from V and 3 from J; bases not matched to a gene: 6. CDR3 DNA sequence: TGTGCCAGCAGCAAGCGGGAGGCCCGCTACGAGCAGTACTTC. Translated: CASSKREARYEQYF.

This clone was seen a handful of times. V gene TRBV4-2 combines with J gene TRBJ2-7, with a possible D match to TRBD2 (5 bases). Per germline, CDR1 LGHNA and CDR2 YNFKEQ. The V gene lost 4 bases and the J gene lost 1 base, with 14 bases spanning the gap. The CDR3 spans 15 residues. CDR3 residues: CASSPGSALSYEQYF. In DNA form, the CDR3 reads TGTGCCAGCAGCCCTGGGAGCGCACTTTCCTACGAGCAGTACTTC.

With regard to this clone: A read error may account for a junction end that differs from germline. This rearrangement joins TRBV6-1 to TRBJ1-5, with 7 bases identical to TRBD1. The CDR3 runs to 14 residues. Germline V CDR1 and CDR2: MNHNS, SASEGT. The CDR3 reads CAGSEGGQSGPQHF. CDR3 nucleotide sequence: TGTGCCGGCAGTGAAGGGGGCCAAAGTGGGCCCCAGCATTTT.

The chain employs TRBV12-5 and TRBJ2-5; possible D gene TRBD2, 7 bases. From germline, CDR1 is LGHNT and CDR2 FRNRAP. This CDR3 is built from 14 residues. Trimming took 7 bases from V and 5 from J, leaving 17 bases between them. In DNA, the CDR3 is TGTGCTAGTGCCCCAGGCGGGGGCGCGGAGACCCAGTACTTC. The encoded protein is CASAPGGGAETQYF.

V and J are TRBV28 and TRBJ1-4; D gene ambiguous. Germline V gene sequence: CDR1 MDHEN, CDR2 SYDVKM. V lost 6 bases and J 8 bases, leaving 19 bases between the germline ends. CDR3 length: 15 amino acids. CDR3 nucleotides: TGTGCCAGCAGACCAGCGGGCTCTTGGGGAGAAAAACTGTTTTTT. This encodes CASRPAGSWGEKLFF.